This T cell receptor (beta chain) is drawn from a study of early T cells in non-severe SARS-CoV-2 infection. In the study overall: Unpaired chains resulted from sequencing bulk RNA of unsorted whole blood.

Study-level results: VDJdb matching favored anti-spike CD8 responses, missing private and CD4 specificities.

This clonotype was observed many times. Its antigen remains unknown. Losses at the gene ends were 5 bases for V and 5 bases for J; bases not matched to a gene: 5. The CDR3 has 13 residues. The germline V gene has CDR1 SEHNR and CDR2 FQNEAQ (reference sequence). In the library, individual cDNA molecules carried attached unique molecular identifiers. TCRdb recomputed calls from the 5' RACE reads with MiXCR, one row per CDR3 protein. This sample has roughly 80,000 distinct CDR3 sequences; approximately 6% occur once, and the top ten carry roughly 8.4%. The specimen was whole blood. V and J are TRBV7-9 and TRBJ1-1; TRBD1 matches 7 bases. This receptor was obtained from an adult who was a healthcare worker with PCR-confirmed SARS-CoV-2 infection or an uninfected control (not recorded which). CDR3 nucleotides: TGTGCCAGCAGCCGTAAGACAGGGACTGAAGCTTTCTTT. It encodes CASSRKTGTEAFF.